Listed below are T cell receptor beta chains from one sample, sequenced in a study of T cell repertoires in cytomegalovirus infection. TCRdb re-called the reads with MiXCR, one entry per CDR3 protein. The data show roughly 350,000 distinct CDR3 sequences, with about 34% seen just once and around an eighth held by the top ten. No antigen is known for these receptors. The sample here was cultured PBMCs, taken from culture after CMV antigen stimulation. These receptor sequences come from a human donor in good health (CMV status not recorded). Some clones in this sample may be carry-over from other donors' samples. Both conserved end residues are trimmed from each CDR3. The order of the fields is J gene, D gene, V gene, clone size, CDR3 protein. D genes are given only for firm matches. Size tells how often a clone was seen (once, few, many) or the class of an expanded clone, and some rows leave it out.

J gene: TRBJ2-7; D gene: NA; V gene: TRBV4-1; clone size: many; CDR3 protein: ASSQDGAAPYEQY
J gene: TRBJ2-5; D gene: TRBD2; V gene: TRBV28; clone size: NA; CDR3 protein: ASSTTSGQETQY
J gene: TRBJ2-5; D gene: TRBD2; V gene: TRBV3-1; clone size: NA; CDR3 protein: ASSQDPAGKQETQY
J gene: TRBJ2-7; D gene: TRBD2; V gene: TRBV20-1; clone size: NA; CDR3 protein: SARDLSSGLYEQY
J gene: TRBJ2-1; D gene: NA; V gene: TRBV10-3; clone size: NA; CDR3 protein: AISESGDSYNEQF
J gene: TRBJ1-1; D gene: NA; V gene: TRBV27; clone size: NA; CDR3 protein: ASSLTPGWGPSTEAF
J gene: TRBJ2-7; D gene: TRBD1; V gene: TRBV6-2/TRBV6-3; clone size: few; CDR3 protein: ASSYATGKDEQY
J gene: TRBJ2-3; D gene: NA; V gene: TRBV7-8; clone size: many; CDR3 protein: ASSRSNTDTDTQY
J gene: TRBJ1-1; D gene: TRBD1; V gene: TRBV6-5; clone size: NA; CDR3 protein: ASSYTRTGVTEAF
J gene: TRBJ2-1; D gene: TRBD2; V gene: TRBV12-5; clone size: once; CDR3 protein: ASGSLAGMDEQF
J gene: TRBJ2-5; D gene: NA; V gene: TRBV7-2; clone size: many; CDR3 protein: ASSMRRGGETQY
J gene: TRBJ2-2; D gene: NA; V gene: TRBV28; clone size: NA; CDR3 protein: ASSLSGEAGELF
J gene: TRBJ2-1; D gene: TRBD2; V gene: TRBV7-2; clone size: NA; CDR3 protein: ASRWGLGSYNEQF
J gene: TRBJ2-3; D gene: NA; V gene: TRBV4-1; clone size: few; CDR3 protein: ASSQRPGGTDTQY
J gene: TRBJ1-4; D gene: TRBD1; V gene: TRBV2; clone size: NA; CDR3 protein: ASSVAGTGEEKLF
J gene: TRBJ2-1; D gene: TRBD2; V gene: TRBV12-3/TRBV12-4; clone size: NA; CDR3 protein: ASRLAGNEQF
J gene: TRBJ2-5; D gene: TRBD2; V gene: TRBV7-6; clone size: few; CDR3 protein: ASSQTSGGRGIQETQY
J gene: TRBJ2-7; D gene: NA; V gene: TRBV27; clone size: NA; CDR3 protein: ASSLSRTSSYEQY
J gene: TRBJ2-1; D gene: TRBD2; V gene: TRBV2; clone size: NA; CDR3 protein: ASSVGLAGGSEQF
J gene: TRBJ2-1; D gene: NA; V gene: TRBV4-1; clone size: NA; CDR3 protein: ASTPGSSYSPRHNEQF
J gene: TRBJ1-5; D gene: NA; V gene: TRBV6-5; clone size: NA; CDR3 protein: ASSRHGTSNQPQH
J gene: TRBJ1-1; D gene: NA; V gene: TRBV2; clone size: NA; CDR3 protein: ASVPPGTEAF
J gene: TRBJ2-1; D gene: NA; V gene: TRBV9; clone size: once; CDR3 protein: ARSPRWMNDNEQF
J gene: TRBJ1-1; D gene: NA; V gene: TRBV12-3/TRBV12-4; clone size: few; CDR3 protein: ASSLTGTWAF
J gene: TRBJ2-4; D gene: NA; V gene: TRBV4-1; clone size: NA; CDR3 protein: ASSQLSVNGRNIQY
J gene: TRBJ2-3; D gene: NA; V gene: TRBV5-6; clone size: NA; CDR3 protein: ASSYDGDTDTQY
J gene: TRBJ2-1; D gene: TRBD2; V gene: TRBV12-3/TRBV12-4; clone size: NA; CDR3 protein: ASSSGLVNEQF
J gene: TRBJ2-5; D gene: TRBD1; V gene: TRBV12-3/TRBV12-4; clone size: NA; CDR3 protein: ASTKTGGYQETQY
J gene: TRBJ1-1; D gene: TRBD1; V gene: TRBV5-3; clone size: few; CDR3 protein: ASSVLGTGVNTEAF
J gene: TRBJ1-5; D gene: NA; V gene: TRBV7-2; clone size: NA; CDR3 protein: ASSLRGDSNQPQH
J gene: TRBJ1-5; D gene: NA; V gene: TRBV6-2/TRBV6-3; clone size: few; CDR3 protein: ASSRGVQPQH
J gene: TRBJ2-1; D gene: TRBD2; V gene: TRBV7-2; clone size: NA; CDR3 protein: ASSFTSGSDEQF
J gene: TRBJ1-4; D gene: TRBD1; V gene: TRBV7-6; clone size: NA; CDR3 protein: ASSPGQGEEKLF
J gene: TRBJ2-3; D gene: NA; V gene: TRBV20-1; clone size: NA; CDR3 protein: SAKEPQGSTDTQY
J gene: TRBJ1-1; D gene: NA; V gene: TRBV6-1; clone size: NA; CDR3 protein: ASSYVRVAEAF
J gene: TRBJ1-6; D gene: NA; V gene: TRBV6-2/TRBV6-3; clone size: NA; CDR3 protein: ASSYFGRNSPLH
J gene: TRBJ1-2; D gene: TRBD1; V gene: TRBV20-1; clone size: NA; CDR3 protein: SARDAGQGDGYT
J gene: TRBJ2-6; D gene: NA; V gene: TRBV24-1; clone size: few; CDR3 protein: ATRGFGANVLT
J gene: TRBJ1-6; D gene: NA; V gene: TRBV7-8; clone size: many; CDR3 protein: ASSSRTVSSYNSPLH
J gene: TRBJ1-1; D gene: NA; V gene: TRBV4-1; clone size: NA; CDR3 protein: ASSRPEALDTEAF
J gene: TRBJ2-1; D gene: NA; V gene: TRBV27; clone size: once; CDR3 protein: ASSLGLDRYNEQF
J gene: TRBJ2-7; D gene: NA; V gene: TRBV19; clone size: NA; CDR3 protein: ASGRPHEQY
J gene: TRBJ2-7; D gene: TRBD2; V gene: TRBV20-1; clone size: NA; CDR3 protein: SARDGAGEFYEQY
J gene: TRBJ1-3; D gene: TRBD1; V gene: TRBV7-2; clone size: NA; CDR3 protein: ASSLGDRGLGNTIY
J gene: TRBJ1-5; D gene: NA; V gene: TRBV7-6; clone size: many; CDR3 protein: ASSLQSGGNQPQH
J gene: TRBJ1-1; D gene: TRBD1; V gene: TRBV10-3; clone size: NA; CDR3 protein: ATWTGLENTEAF
J gene: TRBJ2-1; D gene: TRBD2; V gene: TRBV7-6; clone size: NA; CDR3 protein: ASSPAGLYNEQF
J gene: TRBJ2-5; D gene: NA; V gene: TRBV5-4; clone size: few; CDR3 protein: ASSLSHLQETQY